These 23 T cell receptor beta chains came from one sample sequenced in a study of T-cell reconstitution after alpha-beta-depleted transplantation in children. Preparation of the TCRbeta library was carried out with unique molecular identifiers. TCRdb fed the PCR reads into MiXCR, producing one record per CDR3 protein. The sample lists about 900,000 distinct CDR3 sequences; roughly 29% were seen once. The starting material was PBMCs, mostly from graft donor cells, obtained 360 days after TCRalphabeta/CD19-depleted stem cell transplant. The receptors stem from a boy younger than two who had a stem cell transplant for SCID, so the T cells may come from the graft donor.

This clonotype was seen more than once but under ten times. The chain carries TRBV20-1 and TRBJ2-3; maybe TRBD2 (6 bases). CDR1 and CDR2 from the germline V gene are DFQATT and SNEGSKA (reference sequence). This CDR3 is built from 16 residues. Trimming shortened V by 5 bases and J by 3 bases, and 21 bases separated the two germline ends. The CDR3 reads CSAEGGVGPNTDTQYF. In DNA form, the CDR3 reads TGCAGTGCTGAAGGCGGGGTTGGCCCTAATACAGATACGCAGTATTTT.

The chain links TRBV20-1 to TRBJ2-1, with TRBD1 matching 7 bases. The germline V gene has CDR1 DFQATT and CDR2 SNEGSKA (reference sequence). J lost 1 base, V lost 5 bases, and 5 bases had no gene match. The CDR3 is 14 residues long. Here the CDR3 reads CSAGTVESYNEQFF. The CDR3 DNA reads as TGCAGTGCTGGGACAGTGGAGTCCTACAATGAGCAGTTCTTC.

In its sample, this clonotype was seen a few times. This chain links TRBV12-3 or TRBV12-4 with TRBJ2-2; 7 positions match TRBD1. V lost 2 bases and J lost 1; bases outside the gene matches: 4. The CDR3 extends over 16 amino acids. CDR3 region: CASSLYGTENTGELFF. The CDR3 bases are TGTGCCAGCAGTTTATACGGGACAGAGAACACCGGGGAGCTGTTTTTT.

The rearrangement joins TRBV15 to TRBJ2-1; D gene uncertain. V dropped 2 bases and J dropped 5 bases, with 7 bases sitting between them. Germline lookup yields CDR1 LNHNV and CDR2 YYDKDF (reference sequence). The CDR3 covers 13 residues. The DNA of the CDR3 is TGTGCCACCAGCAGACAAAGGAACAATGAGCAGTTCTTC. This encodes CATSRQRNNEQFF. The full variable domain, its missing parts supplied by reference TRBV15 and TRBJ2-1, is DAMVIQNPRYQVTQFGKPVTLSCSQTLNHNVMYWYQQKSSQAPKLLFHYYDKDFNNEADTPDNFQSRRPNTSFCFLDIRSPGLGDTAMYLCATSRQRNNEQFFGPGTRLTVL.

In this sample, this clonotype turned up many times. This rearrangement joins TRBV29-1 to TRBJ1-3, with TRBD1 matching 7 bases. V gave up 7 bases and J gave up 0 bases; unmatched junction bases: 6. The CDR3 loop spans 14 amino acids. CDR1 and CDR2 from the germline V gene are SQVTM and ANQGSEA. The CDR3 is CSGGQKSSGNTIYF. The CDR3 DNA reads TGCAGCGGGGGACAGAAATCCTCTGGAAACACCATATATTTT.

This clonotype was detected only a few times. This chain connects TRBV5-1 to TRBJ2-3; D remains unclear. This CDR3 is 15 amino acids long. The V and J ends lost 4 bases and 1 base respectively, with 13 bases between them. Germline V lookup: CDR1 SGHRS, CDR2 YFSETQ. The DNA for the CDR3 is TGCGCCAGCAGCCTCCGGACCAAAGGCACAGATACGCAGTATTTT. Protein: CASSLRTKGTDTQYF.

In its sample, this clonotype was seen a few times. The CDR3 DNA reads TGCAGTGCTAGGGCCTTATACTATGGCTACACCTTC. It encodes CSARALYYGYTF. This rearrangement joins TRBV20-1 to TRBJ1-2; D ambiguous. Trimming stripped 3 bases from V and 3 bases from J, with 8 bases between. The V gene's germline CDR1 is DFQATT and CDR2 SNEGSKA (reference sequence). CDR3 size: 12 residues.

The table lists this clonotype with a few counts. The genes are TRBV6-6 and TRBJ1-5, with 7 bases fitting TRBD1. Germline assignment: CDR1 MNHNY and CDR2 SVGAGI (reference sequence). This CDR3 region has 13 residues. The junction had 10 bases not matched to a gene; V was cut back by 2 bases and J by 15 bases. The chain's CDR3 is CASSYGRGGITHF. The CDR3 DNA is TGTGCCAGCAGTTACGGCAGGGGGGGTATTACGCATTTT.

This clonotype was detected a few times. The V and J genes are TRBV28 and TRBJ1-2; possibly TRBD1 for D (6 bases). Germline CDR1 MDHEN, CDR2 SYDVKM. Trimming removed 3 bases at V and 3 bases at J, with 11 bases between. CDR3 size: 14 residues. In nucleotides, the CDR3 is TGTGCCAGCAGTTTTGCGGGGGGCGACTATGGCTACACCTTC. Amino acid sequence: CASSFAGGDYGYTF.

Here the CDR3 reads CASSQVWSRPEQFF. The CDR3 DNA follows: TGTGCCAGCAGCCAAGTTTGGAGTCGACCTGAGCAGTTCTTC. The gene calls are TRBV4-2 and TRBJ2-1; no clear D. The germline gives CDR1 LGHNA, CDR2 YNFKEQ. This CDR3 has 14 residues. V was trimmed by 1 base and J by 9 bases, leaving 13 bases between them.

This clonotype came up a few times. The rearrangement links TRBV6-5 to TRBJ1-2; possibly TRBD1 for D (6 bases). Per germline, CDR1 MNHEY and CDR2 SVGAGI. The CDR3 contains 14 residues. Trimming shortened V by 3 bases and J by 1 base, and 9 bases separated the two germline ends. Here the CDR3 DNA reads TGTGCCAGCAGTTATAGGGGGGTTAACTATGGCTACACCTTC. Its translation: CASSYRGVNYGYTF.

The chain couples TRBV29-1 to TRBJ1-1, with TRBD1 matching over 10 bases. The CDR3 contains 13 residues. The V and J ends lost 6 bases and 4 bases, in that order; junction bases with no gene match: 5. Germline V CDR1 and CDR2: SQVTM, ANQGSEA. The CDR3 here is CSVSWTGGTEAFF. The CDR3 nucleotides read TGCAGCGTCTCTTGGACAGGGGGCACTGAAGCTTTCTTT.

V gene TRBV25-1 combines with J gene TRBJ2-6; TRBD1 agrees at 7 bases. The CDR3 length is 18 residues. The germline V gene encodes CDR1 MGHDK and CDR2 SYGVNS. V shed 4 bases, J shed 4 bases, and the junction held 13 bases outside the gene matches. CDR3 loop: CASSVNRPTGVGANVLTF. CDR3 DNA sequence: TGTGCCAGCAGTGTAAACCGCCCAACAGGGGTCGGGGCCAACGTCCTGACTTTC.

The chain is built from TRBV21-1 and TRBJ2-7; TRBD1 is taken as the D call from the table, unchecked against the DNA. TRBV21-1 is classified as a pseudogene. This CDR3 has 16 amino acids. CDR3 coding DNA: TGTGCCAGCAGCAAAGAATGTCGGGGCTCGTCCTACGAGCAGTACTTC. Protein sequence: CASSKECRGSSYEQYF.

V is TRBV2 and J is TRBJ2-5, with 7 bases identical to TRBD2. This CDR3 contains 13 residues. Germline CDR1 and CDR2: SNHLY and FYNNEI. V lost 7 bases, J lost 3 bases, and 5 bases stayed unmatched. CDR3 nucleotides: TGTGCCAGCATTCCCAGCGGGGAAGAGACCCAGTACTTC. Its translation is CASIPSGEETQYF.

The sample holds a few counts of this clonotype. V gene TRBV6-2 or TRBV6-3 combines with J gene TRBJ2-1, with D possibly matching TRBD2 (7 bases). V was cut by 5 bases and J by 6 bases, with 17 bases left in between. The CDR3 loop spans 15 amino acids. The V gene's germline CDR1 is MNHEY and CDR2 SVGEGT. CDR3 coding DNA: TGTGCCAGCAGTCTTGGAGGGGGAGGGGGCAATGAGCAGTTCTTC. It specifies CASSLGGGGGNEQFF.

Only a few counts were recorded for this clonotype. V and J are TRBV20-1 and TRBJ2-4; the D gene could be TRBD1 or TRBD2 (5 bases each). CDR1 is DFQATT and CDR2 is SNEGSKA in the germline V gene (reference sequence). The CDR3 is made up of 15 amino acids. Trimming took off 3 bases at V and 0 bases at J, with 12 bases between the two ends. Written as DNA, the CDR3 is TGCAGTGCTAGGGGGGTGACCCTAGCCAAAAACATTCAGTACTTC. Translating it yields CSARGVTLAKNIQYF.

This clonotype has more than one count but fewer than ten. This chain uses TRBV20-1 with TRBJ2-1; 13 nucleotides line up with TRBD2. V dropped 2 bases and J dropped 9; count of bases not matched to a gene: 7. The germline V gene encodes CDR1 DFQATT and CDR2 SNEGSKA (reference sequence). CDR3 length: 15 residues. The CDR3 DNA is TGCAGTGCTAGAAAAACTAGCGGGGGGGCCGGTGAGCAGTTCTTC. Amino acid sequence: CSARKTSGGAGEQFF.

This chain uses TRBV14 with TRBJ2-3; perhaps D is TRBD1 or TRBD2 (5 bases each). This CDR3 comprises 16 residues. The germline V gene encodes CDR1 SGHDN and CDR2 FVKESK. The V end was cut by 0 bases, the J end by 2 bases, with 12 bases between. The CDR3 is CASSQDGALFTDTQYF. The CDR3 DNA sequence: TGTGCCAGCAGCCAAGACGGGGCGCTCTTCACAGATACGCAGTATTTT.

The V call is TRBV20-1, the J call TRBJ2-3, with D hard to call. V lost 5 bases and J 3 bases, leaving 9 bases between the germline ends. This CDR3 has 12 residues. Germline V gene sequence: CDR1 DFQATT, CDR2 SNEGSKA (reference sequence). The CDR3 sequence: CSAETKTDTQYF. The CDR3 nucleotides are TGCAGTGCTGAGACAAAGACAGATACGCAGTATTTT.

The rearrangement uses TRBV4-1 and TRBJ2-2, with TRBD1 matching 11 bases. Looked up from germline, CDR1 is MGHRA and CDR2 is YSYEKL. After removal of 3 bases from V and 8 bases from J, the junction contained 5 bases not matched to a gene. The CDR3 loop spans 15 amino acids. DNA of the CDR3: TGCGCCAGCAGCCATGGACAGGGGGCACCGGGGGAGCTGTTTTTT. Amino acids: CASSHGQGAPGELFF.

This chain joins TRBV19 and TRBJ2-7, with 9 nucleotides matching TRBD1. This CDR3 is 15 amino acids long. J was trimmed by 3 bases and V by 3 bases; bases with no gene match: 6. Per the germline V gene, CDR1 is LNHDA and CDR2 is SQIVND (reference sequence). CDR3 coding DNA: TGTGCCAGTAGTATCTTCGGGACAGGGAGCTACGAGCAGTACTTC. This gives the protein CASSIFGTGSYEQYF.

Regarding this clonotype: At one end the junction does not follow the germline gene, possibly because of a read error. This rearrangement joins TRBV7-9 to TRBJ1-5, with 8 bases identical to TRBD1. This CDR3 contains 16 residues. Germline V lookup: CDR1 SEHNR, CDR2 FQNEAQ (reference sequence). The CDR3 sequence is CASSPNEGQVFQAQHF. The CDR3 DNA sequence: TGTGCCAGCAGCCCGAATGAGGGACAGGTTTTTCAGGCCCAGCATTTT.